This is a list of T cell receptor beta chains from one sample in a study of T cells after yellow fever vaccination. TCRdb passed the 5' RACE reads through MiXCR, listing each CDR3 protein once. The repertoire holds about 350,000 distinct CDR3 sequences, with about 8.3% as singletons. Sample: PBMCs, taken around 45 days after the first yellow fever vaccination. All receptors come from a man aged 18-30 years who received the YFV17D yellow fever vaccine. CDR3s include the opening cysteine and the closing phenylalanine or tryptophan. D genes are given only for firm matches. Expanded clones are given a class, and other clones once, few, many or no size at all.

d_gene: -
j_gene: TRBJ2-7
abundance: few
v_gene: TRBV7-2
CDR3nt: TGTGCCAGCAGCTTAGGACTGTTCCTTGGGAACGAGCAGTACTTC
CDR3aa: CASSLGLFLGNEQYF

d_gene: TRBD1
j_gene: TRBJ2-5
abundance: few
v_gene: TRBV7-2
CDR3nt: TGTGCCAGCAGCCCACCGATTGGGACAGGGGTTGAAGAGACCCAGTACTTC
CDR3aa: CASSPPIGTGVEETQYF

d_gene: TRBD1
j_gene: TRBJ1-2
abundance: many
v_gene: TRBV7-9
CDR3nt: TGTGCCAGCAGCCGAAAACCGGGACAGGGGTTGAATGGCTACACCTTC
CDR3aa: CASSRKPGQGLNGYTF

d_gene: -
j_gene: TRBJ2-7
abundance: few
v_gene: TRBV3-1
CDR3nt: TGTGCCAGCGGTAGGACTTACCCCTACGAGCAGTACTTC
CDR3aa: CASGRTYPYEQYF

d_gene: TRBD1
j_gene: TRBJ2-5
abundance: few
v_gene: TRBV29-1
CDR3nt: TGCAGCGTAAAGGGGGCTGGAGAGACCCAGTACTTC
CDR3aa: CSVKGAGETQYF

d_gene: -
j_gene: TRBJ2-5
abundance: few
v_gene: TRBV7-3
CDR3nt: TGTGCCAGCAGCTTAAGGGGGGATATGGAGACCCAGTACTTC
CDR3aa: CASSLRGDMETQYF

d_gene: -
j_gene: TRBJ1-2
abundance: few
v_gene: TRBV15
CDR3nt: TGTGCCACCAGCAGAGGTGAAGGGTTTCGTGGCTACACCTTC
CDR3aa: CATSRGEGFRGYTF

d_gene: -
j_gene: TRBJ1-3
abundance: -
v_gene: TRBV5-1
CDR3nt: TGCGCCAGCAGCTTGGGCGTACAGAGCTCTGGAAACACCATATATTTT
CDR3aa: CASSLGVQSSGNTIYF

d_gene: TRBD1
j_gene: TRBJ1-6
abundance: -
v_gene: TRBV5-1
CDR3nt: TGCGCCAGCAGCTTGCCTTTTCCGGGGACAGGGGCTTCACCCCTCCACTTT
CDR3aa: CASSLPFPGTGASPLHF

d_gene: -
j_gene: TRBJ2-5
abundance: -
v_gene: TRBV7-9
CDR3nt: TGTGCCAGCAGCTTCGATCAGCTTCTGGAGACCCAGTACTTC
CDR3aa: CASSFDQLLETQYF

d_gene: -
j_gene: TRBJ1-2
abundance: few
v_gene: TRBV7-2
CDR3nt: TGTGCCAGCAGCTTAGAGGGGTGGGGCTACACCTTC
CDR3aa: CASSLEGWGYTF

d_gene: -
j_gene: TRBJ2-1
abundance: few
v_gene: TRBV6-1
CDR3nt: TGTGCCAGCTTTTCGCCCGTCGGCAATGAGCAGTTCTTC
CDR3aa: CASFSPVGNEQFF

d_gene: -
j_gene: TRBJ2-6
abundance: -
v_gene: TRBV7-3
CDR3nt: TGTGCCAGCAGCTCTAGCAGGGTCTCTGGGGCCAACGTCCTGACTTTC
CDR3aa: CASSSSRVSGANVLTF

d_gene: TRBD1
j_gene: TRBJ2-1
abundance: many
v_gene: TRBV5-1
CDR3nt: TGCGCCAGCAGCTTGGCCGCGGGGACAGGGATCTACAATGAGCAGTTCTTC
CDR3aa: CASSLAAGTGIYNEQFF

d_gene: TRBD1
j_gene: TRBJ2-2
abundance: -
v_gene: TRBV6-5
CDR3nt: TGTGCCAGCAGTTTCTCGTTACTTGGGGGACAGGGAGGGACCGGGGAGCTGTTTTTT
CDR3aa: CASSFSLLGGQGGTGELFF

d_gene: -
j_gene: TRBJ1-1
abundance: -
v_gene: TRBV6-2/TRBV6-3
CDR3nt: TGTGCCAGCAGCTGGGGGACCCGGAGATCTGAAGCTTTCTTT
CDR3aa: CASSWGTRRSEAFF

d_gene: -
j_gene: TRBJ1-5
abundance: -
v_gene: TRBV19
CDR3nt: TGTGCCAGTAGTATAGATCGTTGGGATAGCAATCAGCCCCAGCATTTT
CDR3aa: CASSIDRWDSNQPQHF

d_gene: -
j_gene: TRBJ2-1
abundance: -
v_gene: TRBV7-6
CDR3nt: TGTGCCAGCAGTCTACGGGGCCGGAGCTCCTACAATGAGCAGTTCTTC
CDR3aa: CASSLRGRSSYNEQFF

d_gene: TRBD2
j_gene: TRBJ2-2
abundance: few
v_gene: TRBV4-1
CDR3nt: TGCGCCAGCAGCCAGGGGGGACTAGCGGCCAGCAGATCCGGGGAGCTGTTTTTT
CDR3aa: CASSQGGLAASRSGELFF

d_gene: TRBD1
j_gene: TRBJ1-4
abundance: -
v_gene: TRBV5-1
CDR3nt: TGCGCCAGCAGCTTGCAGGGGGCAACGACTAATGAAAAACTGTTTTTT
CDR3aa: CASSLQGATTNEKLFF

d_gene: TRBD2
j_gene: TRBJ2-3
abundance: -
v_gene: TRBV12-3/TRBV12-4
CDR3nt: TGTGCCAGCAGTCCCGGCAAGCGGGGGGTTGATACGCAGTATTTT
CDR3aa: CASSPGKRGVDTQYF

d_gene: -
j_gene: TRBJ2-7
abundance: many
v_gene: TRBV7-9
CDR3nt: TGTGCCAGCAGCTTAGATGCTGGAGCCTACGAGCAGTACTTC
CDR3aa: CASSLDAGAYEQYF

d_gene: -
j_gene: TRBJ2-2
abundance: -
v_gene: TRBV15
CDR3nt: TGTGCCACCAGCGGGAAGGAGGCCGGGGAGCTGTTTTTT
CDR3aa: CATSGKEAGELFF

d_gene: TRBD1
j_gene: TRBJ1-5
abundance: -
v_gene: TRBV7-9
CDR3nt: TGTGCCAGCAGCTCTTTTCGGGACAGTTCCGAACCCCAGCATTTT
CDR3aa: CASSSFRDSSEPQHF

d_gene: TRBD2
j_gene: TRBJ2-7
abundance: many
v_gene: TRBV12-3/TRBV12-4
CDR3nt: TGTGCCAGCAGTTTACCGGGACTAGCGGGGTTCTACGAGCAGTACTTC
CDR3aa: CASSLPGLAGFYEQYF

d_gene: -
j_gene: TRBJ1-5
abundance: -
v_gene: TRBV7-2
CDR3nt: TGTGCCAGCAGCGCGAGGTCGGGTTCGGGACAGCCCCAGCATTTT
CDR3aa: CASSARSGSGQPQHF

d_gene: TRBD2
j_gene: TRBJ2-1
abundance: few
v_gene: TRBV29-1
CDR3nt: TGCAGCGTTGAAGAGTTTCTAGCGGGCTCCTACAATGAGCAGTTCTTC
CDR3aa: CSVEEFLAGSYNEQFF

d_gene: TRBD1
j_gene: TRBJ1-1
abundance: few
v_gene: TRBV20-1
CDR3nt: TGCAGTGCTAGTGCTTCGGGACAGCAGGACACTGAAGCTTTCTTT
CDR3aa: CSASASGQQDTEAFF

d_gene: -
j_gene: TRBJ2-3
abundance: few
v_gene: TRBV7-2
CDR3nt: TGTGCCAGCAGCGCAGCCGGGAGCTCGGTGGGAGATACGCAGTATTTT
CDR3aa: CASSAAGSSVGDTQYF

d_gene: -
j_gene: TRBJ2-7
abundance: -
v_gene: TRBV11-2
CDR3nt: TGTGCCAGCAGCTTAGTCCAGGGTAAGACCTACGAGCAGTACTTC
CDR3aa: CASSLVQGKTYEQYF

d_gene: -
j_gene: TRBJ2-5
abundance: few
v_gene: TRBV20-1
CDR3nt: TGCAGTGCTAAGCGGCGGCTAGAGACCCAGTACTTC
CDR3aa: CSAKRRLETQYF

d_gene: -
j_gene: TRBJ2-5
abundance: -
v_gene: TRBV19
CDR3nt: TGTGCCAGTAGTCCGCGGGACAGACTCCAAGAGACCCAGTACTTC
CDR3aa: CASSPRDRLQETQYF

d_gene: -
j_gene: TRBJ1-5
abundance: few
v_gene: TRBV15
CDR3nt: TGTGCCACCAGTTCAGGCATCTGGAGCAATCAGCCCCAGCATTTT
CDR3aa: CATSSGIWSNQPQHF

d_gene: -
j_gene: TRBJ2-3
abundance: -
v_gene: TRBV4-1
CDR3nt: TGCGCCAGCAGCCAAGATCCTGGCACAGATACGCAGTATTTT
CDR3aa: CASSQDPGTDTQYF

d_gene: -
j_gene: TRBJ1-1
abundance: few
v_gene: TRBV7-9
CDR3nt: TGTGCCAGCAGGACCTGGGACACGGGGGCCCCTGAAGCTTTCTTT
CDR3aa: CASRTWDTGAPEAFF

d_gene: -
j_gene: TRBJ1-2
abundance: few
v_gene: TRBV29-1
CDR3nt: TGCAGCGTCCACCTAAGAACGGGGTTTGGAGGCTACACCTTC
CDR3aa: CSVHLRTGFGGYTF

d_gene: TRBD2
j_gene: TRBJ2-3
abundance: -
v_gene: TRBV11-2
CDR3nt: TGTGCCAGCAGCCGACCTAGCGGGGGGGGAACCCCAAGCACAGATACGCAGTATTTT
CDR3aa: CASSRPSGGGTPSTDTQYF

d_gene: -
j_gene: TRBJ1-6
abundance: few
v_gene: TRBV4-2
CDR3nt: TGTGCCAGCAGCCAACAGGGCACAGGTTCACCCCTCCACTTT
CDR3aa: CASSQQGTGSPLHF

d_gene: TRBD2
j_gene: TRBJ2-3
abundance: many
v_gene: TRBV4-3
CDR3nt: TGCGCCAGCAGCCACGGCCGGGGGGTGAGCACAGATACGCAGTATTTT
CDR3aa: CASSHGRGVSTDTQYF

d_gene: TRBD1
j_gene: TRBJ2-3
abundance: -
v_gene: TRBV11-2
CDR3nt: TGTGCCAGCAGCTTAACAGGGGGCGTTGCAGATACGCAGTATTTT
CDR3aa: CASSLTGGVADTQYF

d_gene: -
j_gene: TRBJ2-5
abundance: few
v_gene: TRBV15
CDR3nt: TGTGCCACCAGCAGAGATAGTGAAACGTCGTACTTC
CDR3aa: CATSRDSETSYF

d_gene: -
j_gene: TRBJ2-5
abundance: many
v_gene: TRBV4-3
CDR3nt: TGCGCCAGCAGCCCCCTCGAGGGTCAAGAGACCCAGTACTTC
CDR3aa: CASSPLEGQETQYF

d_gene: -
j_gene: TRBJ2-5
abundance: few
v_gene: TRBV5-4
CDR3nt: TGTGCCAGCAGCATCTACAGGAGCGGGACCCAGTACTTC
CDR3aa: CASSIYRSGTQYF

d_gene: TRBD2
j_gene: TRBJ2-5
abundance: few
v_gene: TRBV7-6
CDR3nt: TGTGCCAGCAGCTTAAGTACTAGCGGGAATCAAGAGACCCAGTACTTC
CDR3aa: CASSLSTSGNQETQYF

d_gene: -
j_gene: TRBJ2-5
abundance: -
v_gene: TRBV2
CDR3nt: TGTGCCAGCAGTGTCAGGCTCCAAGAGACCCAGTACTTC
CDR3aa: CASSVRLQETQYF

d_gene: -
j_gene: TRBJ1-2
abundance: few
v_gene: TRBV20-1
CDR3nt: TGCAGTGCTAGCCAAGGGGGAACTGCTGGCTACACCTTC
CDR3aa: CSASQGGTAGYTF

d_gene: -
j_gene: TRBJ2-5
abundance: -
v_gene: TRBV4-2
CDR3nt: TGTGCCAGCAGCCAAGAAGGGAGGATAGCGTCGGAGACCCAGTACTTC
CDR3aa: CASSQEGRIASETQYF

d_gene: -
j_gene: TRBJ1-1
abundance: -
v_gene: TRBV6-5
CDR3nt: TGTGCCAGCAGTTACTCGGCAGGGGAAGCTTTCTTT
CDR3aa: CASSYSAGEAFF